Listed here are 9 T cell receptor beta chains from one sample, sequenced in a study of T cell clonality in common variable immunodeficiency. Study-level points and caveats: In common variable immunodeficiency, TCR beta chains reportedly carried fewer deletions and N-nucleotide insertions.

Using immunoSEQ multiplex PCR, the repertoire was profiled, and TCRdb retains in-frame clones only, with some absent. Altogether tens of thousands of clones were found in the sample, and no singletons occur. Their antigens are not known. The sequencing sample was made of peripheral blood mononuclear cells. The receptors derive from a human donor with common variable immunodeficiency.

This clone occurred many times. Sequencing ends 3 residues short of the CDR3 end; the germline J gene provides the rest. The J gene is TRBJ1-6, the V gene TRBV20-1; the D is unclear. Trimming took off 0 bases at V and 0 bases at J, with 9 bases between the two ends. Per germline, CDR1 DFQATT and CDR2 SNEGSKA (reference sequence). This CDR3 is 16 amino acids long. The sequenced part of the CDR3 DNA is TGCAGTGCTAGAGATACATCCAGCTCCTATAATTCACCC. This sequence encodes CSARDTSSSYNSP. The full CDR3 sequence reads CSARDTSSSYNSPLHF.

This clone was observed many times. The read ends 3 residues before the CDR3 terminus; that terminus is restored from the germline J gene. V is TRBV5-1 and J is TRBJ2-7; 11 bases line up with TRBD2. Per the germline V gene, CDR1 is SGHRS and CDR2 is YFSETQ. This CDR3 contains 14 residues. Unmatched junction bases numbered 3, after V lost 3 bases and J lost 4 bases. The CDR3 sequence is CASSWASGGYEQYF. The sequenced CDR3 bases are TGCGCCAGCAGCTGGGCTAGCGGGGGGTACGAG.

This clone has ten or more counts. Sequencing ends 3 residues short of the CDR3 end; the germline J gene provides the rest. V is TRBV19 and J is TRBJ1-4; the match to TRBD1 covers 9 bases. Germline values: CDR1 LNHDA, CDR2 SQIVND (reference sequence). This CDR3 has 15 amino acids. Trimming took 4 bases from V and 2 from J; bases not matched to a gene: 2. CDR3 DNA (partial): TGTGCCAGTAGTACCGGGACAGGGACTAATGAAAAA. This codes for CASSTGTGTNEK. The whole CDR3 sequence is CASSTGTGTNEKLFF.

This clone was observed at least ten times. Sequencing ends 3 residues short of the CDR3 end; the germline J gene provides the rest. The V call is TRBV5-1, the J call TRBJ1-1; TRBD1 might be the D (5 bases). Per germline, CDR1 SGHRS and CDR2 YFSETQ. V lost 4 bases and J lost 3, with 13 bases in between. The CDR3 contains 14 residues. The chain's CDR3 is CASSPRGADTEAFF. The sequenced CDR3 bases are TGCGCCAGCAGCCCAAGAGGGGCCGACACTGAA.

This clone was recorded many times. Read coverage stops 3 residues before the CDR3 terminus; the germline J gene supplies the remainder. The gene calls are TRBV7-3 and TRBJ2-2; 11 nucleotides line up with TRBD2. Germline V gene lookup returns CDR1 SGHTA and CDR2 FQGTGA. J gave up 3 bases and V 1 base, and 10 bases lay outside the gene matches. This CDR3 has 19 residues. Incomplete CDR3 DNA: TGTGCCAGCAGCTTAATAGTTGATAGCGGGGGGGCCTACACCGGGGAG. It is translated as CASSLIVDSGGAYTGE. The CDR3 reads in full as CASSLIVDSGGAYTGELFF.

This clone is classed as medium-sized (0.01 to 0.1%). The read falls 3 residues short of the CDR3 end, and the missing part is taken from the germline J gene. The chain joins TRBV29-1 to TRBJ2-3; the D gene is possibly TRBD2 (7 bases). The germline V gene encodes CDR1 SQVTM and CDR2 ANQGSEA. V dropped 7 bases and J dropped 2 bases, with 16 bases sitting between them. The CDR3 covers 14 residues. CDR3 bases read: TGCAGCGGCGCGGGGGACATTTTCACAGATACG. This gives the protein CSGAGDIFTDT. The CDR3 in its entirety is CSGAGDIFTDTQYF.

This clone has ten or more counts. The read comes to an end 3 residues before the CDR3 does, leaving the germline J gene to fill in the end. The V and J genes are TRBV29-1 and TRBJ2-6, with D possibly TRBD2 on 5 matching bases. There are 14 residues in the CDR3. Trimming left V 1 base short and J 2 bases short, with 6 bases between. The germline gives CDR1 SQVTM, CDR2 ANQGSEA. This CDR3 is CSVEVRAGANVLTF. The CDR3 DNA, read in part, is TGCAGCGTTGAAGTGCGGGCTGGGGCCAACGTC.

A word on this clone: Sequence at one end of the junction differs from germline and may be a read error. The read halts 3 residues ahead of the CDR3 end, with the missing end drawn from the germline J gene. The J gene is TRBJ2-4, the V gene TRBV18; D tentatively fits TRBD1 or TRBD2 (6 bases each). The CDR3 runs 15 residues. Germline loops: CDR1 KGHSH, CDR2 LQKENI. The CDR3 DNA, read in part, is TGTGCCAACTCACCTTCAGGGGCTGGGAGGAACATT. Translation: CANSPSGAGRNI. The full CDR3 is CANSPSGAGRNIQYF.

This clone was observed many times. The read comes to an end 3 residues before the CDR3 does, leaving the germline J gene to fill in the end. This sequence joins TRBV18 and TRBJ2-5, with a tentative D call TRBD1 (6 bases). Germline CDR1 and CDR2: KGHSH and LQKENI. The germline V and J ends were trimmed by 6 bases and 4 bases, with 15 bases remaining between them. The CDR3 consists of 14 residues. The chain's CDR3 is CASSKTGPGETQYF. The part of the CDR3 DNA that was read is TGTGCCAGCTCCAAGACAGGTCCGGGAGAGACC.